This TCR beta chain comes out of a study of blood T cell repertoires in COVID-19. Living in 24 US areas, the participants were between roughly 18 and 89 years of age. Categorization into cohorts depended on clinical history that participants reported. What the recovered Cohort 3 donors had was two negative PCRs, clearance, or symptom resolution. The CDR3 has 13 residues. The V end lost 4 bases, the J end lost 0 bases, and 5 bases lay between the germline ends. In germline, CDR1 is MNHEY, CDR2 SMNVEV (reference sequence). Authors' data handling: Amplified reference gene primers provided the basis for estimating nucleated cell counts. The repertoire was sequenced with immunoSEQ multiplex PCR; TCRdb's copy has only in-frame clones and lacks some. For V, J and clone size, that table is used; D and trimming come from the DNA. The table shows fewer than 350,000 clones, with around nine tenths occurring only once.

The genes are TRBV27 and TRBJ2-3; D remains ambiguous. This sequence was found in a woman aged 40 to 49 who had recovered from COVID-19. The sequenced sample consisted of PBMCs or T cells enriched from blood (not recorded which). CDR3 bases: TGTGCCAGCAGTTCCTCTAGCACAGATACGCAGTATTTT. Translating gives CASSSSSTDTQYF.